This paragraph reports one TCR beta chain. Its matching antigen is unknown. The data stem from a study of cytomegalovirus exposure and HLA in healthy donors. Notes on the study in general: Under in vitro conditions, three CMV-associated chains were confirmed as specific for CMV antigens. Reports state that TCR beta sequences accurately predicted most subjects' HLA-A and HLA-B alleles.

Germline assignment: CDR1 SNHLY and CDR2 FYNNEI. The CDR3 contains 13 residues. The germline V and J ends were trimmed by 8 bases and 4 bases, with 14 bases remaining between them. 13 Jbeta primers and 60 Vbeta primers were used for the PCR. The table came from immunoSEQ multiplex PCR; TCRdb's copy has only in-frame clones and leaves some out. The repertoire has approximately 220,000 clones, about three quarters of them found once; the top ten carry 1.5% to 2%. The source is a male donor in good health and CMV-seronegative. This chain uses TRBV2 with TRBJ1-1; D gene unclear. Sequencing was performed on PBMCs. The CDR3 bases are TGTGCCAGCCTGTGGGCCGGAGGCACTGAAGCTTTCTTT. This codes for CASLWAGGTEAFF.